This T cell receptor beta chain was captured by sequencing in a study of cytomegalovirus exposure and HLA in healthy donors. 13 Jbeta primers and 60 Vbeta primers were used for the PCR. The data were produced by immunoSEQ multiplex PCR, yet TCRdb's version contains in-frame clones alone and is incomplete. Of around 68,000 clones listed, 65% to 90% were seen once; the top ten hold about 10%. V was clipped by 1 base and J by 5 bases; unmatched bases: 4. The V gene's germline CDR1 is SEHNR and CDR2 FQNEAQ (reference sequence). There are 14 residues in the CDR3. The TCR sequence derives from a female donor in good health and CMV-seronegative. This chain connects TRBV7-9 to TRBJ2-7; 8 nucleotides agree with TRBD2. Material for sequencing was PBMCs. Written as DNA, the CDR3 is TGTGCCAGCAGCTTAGGAGCGGGAGCGGACGAGCAGTACTTC. This gives the protein CASSLGAGADEQYF.